The next 15 T cell receptor beta chains were all read from a single sample in a study of T cells in localized non-small cell lung cancer. The assay was immunoSEQ multiplex PCR, and TCRdb's table has in-frame clones only and misses some. The table has approximately 23,000 clones, about 88% seen once. Source: peripheral blood, taken before any cancer treatment. The receptors shown here come from a male donor aged 60 or over with stage I lung adenocarcinoma.

The gene calls are TRBV2 and TRBJ2-5; D is perhaps TRBD2 (6 bases). Between the trimmed V and J ends, which lost 6 bases and 5 bases, there was a span of 16 bases. In germline, CDR1 is SNHLY, CDR2 FYNNEI. The CDR3 is 14 residues long. In nucleotides, the CDR3 is TGTGCCAGCAGGCGGGAAAGAAATAAGGAGACCCAGTACTTC. Protein sequence: CASRRERNKETQYF.

This clone was picked up a small number of times. This chain joins TRBV5-4 and TRBJ2-3, with TRBD2 identical over 12 bases. With 4 bases clipped from V and 6 bases from J, the junction kept 12 bases outside the gene matches. Germline CDR1 is SGHNT and CDR2 is YYREEE (reference sequence). There are 17 residues in the CDR3. The CDR3 region is CASSPRRLAGGIDTQYF. The CDR3 DNA reads as TGTGCCAGCAGCCCGAGGAGGCTAGCGGGAGGGATCGATACGCAGTATTTT.

The CDR3 reads CASGEPGQGSYTF. In DNA, the CDR3 is TGTGCTAGTGGAGAACCGGGACAGGGTAGCTACACCTTC. The chain employs TRBV12-5 and TRBJ1-2, with 9 bases lining up with TRBD1. The CDR3 runs 13 residues. The J segment lost 9 bases and the V segment lost 6 bases, leaving 8 bases of the junction unmatched. Germline CDR1 LGHNT, CDR2 FRNRAP.

The rearrangement uses TRBV27 and TRBJ1-1; D remains ambiguous. The CDR3 length is 15 residues. Germline V lookup: CDR1 MNHEY, CDR2 SMNVEV (reference sequence). The ends were cut back, 3 bases at V and 1 base at J, with 12 bases in the middle. CDR3 DNA: TGTGCCAGCAGTTTTGGGTCGGCCGAGAACACTGAAGCTTTCTTT. Protein product: CASSFGSAENTEAFF.

The J gene is TRBJ2-7, the V gene TRBV11-2; D possibly corresponds to TRBD2 (6 bases). The germline V gene has CDR1 SGHAT and CDR2 FQNNGV. V was pared by 2 bases and J by 0 bases, with 17 bases between. The CDR3 runs to 17 residues. CDR3 nucleotides: TGTGCCAGCAGCTTACCCAGCGGGTTCACCCTCTCCTACGAGCAGTACTTC. This translates into CASSLPSGFTLSYEQYF.

This chain joins TRBV6-1 and TRBJ1-4; tentative D call: TRBD1 (5 bases). Germline V gives CDR1 MNHNS, CDR2 SASEGT. This CDR3 is built from 15 residues. V shed 3 bases and J shed 7 bases, with 15 bases lying between them. CDR3 nucleotide sequence: TGTGCCAGCAGTGAGGGGGGGGAAACGAGTGAAAAACTGTTTTTT. This sequence encodes CASSEGGETSEKLFF.

This clone was seen once. The chain is built from TRBV6-5 and TRBJ2-7; TRBD2 matches 8 bases. This CDR3 spans 14 amino acids. Per germline, CDR1 MNHEY and CDR2 SVGAGI. The J segment lost 3 bases and the V segment lost 6 bases, leaving 7 bases of the junction unmatched. CDR3 sequence: CASRGLEGGYEQYF. The CDR3 bases are TGTGCCAGCAGGGGACTAGAGGGAGGCTACGAGCAGTACTTC.

This clone was seen once. This chain uses TRBV11-1 with TRBJ2-7; TRBD2 might be the D (6 bases). Germline assignment: CDR1 SGHAT and CDR2 FQDESV (reference sequence). This CDR3 is 14 amino acids long. V lost 5 bases and J lost 6, with 17 bases in between. Here the CDR3 DNA reads TGTGCCAGCAGCCCCCGGACGAGGAGGGGCGAGCAGTACTTC. This gives the protein CASSPRTRRGEQYF. The full variable domain, its missing parts supplied by reference TRBV11-1 and TRBJ2-7, is EAEVAQSPRYKITEKSQAVAFWCDPISGHATLYWYRQILGQGPELLVQFQDESVVDDSQLPKDRFSAERLKGVDSTLKIQPAELGDSAMYLCASSPRTRRGEQYFGPGTRLTVT.

This chain links TRBV2 with TRBJ1-5; 7 nucleotides line up with TRBD1. The CDR3 sequence is 13 residues long. The germline V gene encodes CDR1 SNHLY and CDR2 FYNNEI. Germline trimming cut 7 bases from V and 3 bases from J; bases unmatched to any gene: 3. The DNA for the CDR3 is TGTGCCAGCACGGGACAGCCCAATCAGCCCCAGCATTTT. Its protein is CASTGQPNQPQHF. Complete variable domain (other parts from reference TRBV2 and TRBJ1-5): EPEVTQTPSHQVTQMGQEVILRCVPISNHLYFYWYRQILGQKVEFLVSFYNNEISEKSEIFDDQFSVERPDGSNFTLKIRSTKLEDSAMYFCASTGQPNQPQHFGDGTRLSIL.

The J gene is TRBJ1-2, the V gene TRBV25-1, with TRBD1 matching 9 bases. The junction had 12 bases not matched to a gene; V was cut back by 3 bases and J by 4 bases. The CDR3 totals 17 residues. The V gene's germline CDR1 is MGHDK and CDR2 SYGVNS. CDR3 sequence reads: CASSDIGQGPSVYGYTF. In DNA, the CDR3 is TGTGCCAGCAGTGATATCGGACAGGGGCCTTCGGTCTATGGCTACACCTTC.

The J gene is TRBJ2-5, the V gene TRBV6-6; D may be TRBD2 (6 bases). There are 16 residues in the CDR3. V dropped 0 bases and J dropped 4 bases, with 15 bases sitting between them. CDR1 and CDR2 from the germline V gene are MNHNY and SVGAGI (reference sequence). As DNA, the CDR3 is TGTGCCAGCAGTTACTCGACGCTACTAGCCGGAGAGACCCAGTACTTC. Translating it yields CASSYSTLLAGETQYF.

The V and J genes are TRBV14 and TRBJ2-1; no clear D gene. In germline, CDR1 is SGHDN, CDR2 FVKESK. Deletions cut 2 bases from V and 12 bases from J, with 11 bases between. CDR3 size: 12 residues. CDR3 sequence: CASSQSHNTQFF. CDR3 DNA sequence: TGTGCCAGCAGCCAAAGCCACAACACGCAGTTCTTC.

The chain is built from TRBV9 and TRBJ2-1; a possible D gene is TRBD2 (6 bases). V lost 0 bases and J 7 bases, leaving 14 bases between the germline ends. CDR3 length: 15 amino acids. Looked up from germline, CDR1 is SGDLS and CDR2 is YYNGEE. The CDR3 region is CASSVEEGRRNEQFF. CDR3 sequence (DNA): TGTGCCAGCAGCGTAGAAGAGGGGAGGAGAAATGAGCAGTTCTTC.

V usage is TRBV10-3 and J usage is TRBJ2-1, with 7 bases fitting TRBD2. Trimming took 8 bases from V and 7 from J; bases not matched to a gene: 8. The CDR3 covers 13 residues. Germline-derived CDR1 and CDR2 are ENHRY and SYGVKD. The CDR3 is CAICAGARNEQFF. DNA of the CDR3: TGTGCCATCTGCGCGGGAGCTCGAAATGAGCAGTTCTTC.

In DNA form, the CDR3 reads TGCGCCAGCAGCCCCCGCTACAGGGGGGGATACAATGAGCAGTTCTTC. Protein product: CASSPRYRGGYNEQFF. The rearrangement joins TRBV5-1 to TRBJ2-1; tentative D call: TRBD1 (8 bases). Germline lookup yields CDR1 SGHRS and CDR2 YFSETQ. Trimming pared 4 bases from V and 4 bases from J, leaving 18 bases between. This CDR3 is 16 amino acids long.